A single sample is the source of the 6 T cell receptor beta chains below, sequenced in a study of blood T cell repertoires in COVID-19. This table comes from immunoSEQ multiplex PCR, and its TCRdb copy is limited to in-frame clones, with some not included. This sample carries around 230,000 clones, 70% to 90% of them seen once, and the ten largest clones take around 0.7%. Material for sequencing was peripheral blood. These receptors all come from a middle-aged man with acute or convalescent COVID-19.

The rearrangement links TRBV19 to TRBJ1-2, with a tentative D call TRBD1 (5 bases). Germline V CDR1 and CDR2: LNHDA, SQIVND (reference sequence). Trimming took off 3 bases at V and 7 bases at J, with 18 bases between the two ends. The CDR3 is made up of 15 amino acids. The CDR3 protein is CASSIFPGLNGGYTF. CDR3 nucleotides: TGTGCCAGTAGTATCTTCCCAGGGTTAAACGGTGGCTACACCTTC.

The chain uses TRBV4-3 and TRBJ2-1; 7 bases line up with TRBD2. CDR3 length equals 16 residues. Germline V lookup: CDR1 LGHNA, CDR2 YSLEER. With V trimmed by 0 bases and J by 3 bases, 5 bases remained unmatched. The CDR3 region is CASSQDYLADYNEQFF. The DNA of the CDR3 is TGCGCCAGCAGCCAAGATTACCTAGCGGACTACAATGAGCAGTTCTTC.

The chain links TRBV3-1 (or the pseudogene TRBV3-2) to TRBJ2-7; 13 bases agree with TRBD2. The CDR3 loop spans 14 amino acids. V was pared by 4 bases and J by 3 bases, with 0 bases of the junction left unmatched. Germline V gene lookup returns CDR1 LGHDT and CDR2 YNNKEL (reference sequence). The CDR3 is CASSRTSGSYEQYF. The CDR3, as DNA: TGTGCCAGCAGCCGGACTAGCGGGAGCTACGAGCAGTACTTC.

This clone showed up just once. V and J are TRBV5-1 and TRBJ2-2; D is undetermined. The germline V gene has CDR1 SGHRS and CDR2 YFSETQ. Trimming stripped 3 bases from V and 2 bases from J, with 8 bases between. The CDR3 covers 14 residues. This chain's CDR3 is CASSSYANTGELFF. The DNA of the CDR3 is TGCGCCAGCAGCTCCTACGCCAACACCGGGGAGCTGTTTTTT.

The chain joins TRBV27 to TRBJ1-3; D is unclear. The germline gives CDR1 MNHEY, CDR2 SMNVEV (reference sequence). The V gene lost 3 bases and the J gene lost 6 bases, with 9 bases spanning the gap. The CDR3 covers 13 residues. CDR3 protein: CASSFLGENTIYF. CDR3 in DNA: TGTGCCAGCAGTTTTCTGGGAGAAAACACCATATATTTT.

Here the CDR3 reads CSVGVGTSGSNEQFF. CDR3 coding DNA: TGCAGCGTTGGAGTGGGGACTAGCGGGAGTAATGAGCAGTTCTTC. V is TRBV29-1 and J is TRBJ2-1; TRBD2 aligns across 14 bases. Germline CDR1 and CDR2: SQVTM and ANQGSEA. The CDR3 length is 15 residues. Trimming took 4 bases from V and 7 from J; bases not matched to a gene: 6.